The clone carrying this T cell receptor (beta chain) has just one count. What it binds is not known. The data originate from a study of identical twins. Study-level points and caveats: The authors noted that invariant MAIT and iNKT cells could partly confound zero-insertion analyses. Conclusions leaned on cross-sectional statistical analysis and did not track the same donors over time. Out-of-frame alpha sequences shared by twins were enriched for low generation probability.

The V segment lost 7 bases and the J segment 11 bases; nucleotides outside the gene matches: 25. The CDR3 contains 19 residues. Template switching, a step in the protocol, added a universal primer site, and cDNA carried unique molecular identifiers. MiXCR, applied by TCRdb to the 5' RACE reads, yields one record per CDR3 protein. This sample has some 1,700,000 distinct CDR3 sequences, with about 32% found just once. Sequenced input: cord blood. The rearrangement joins TRBV12-3 or TRBV12-4 to TRBJ2-5, with 13 bases that match TRBD2. The sequence derives from a newborn girl in good health. The CDR3 protein is CASTPLYIRGTSGMNEQYF. The CDR3, as DNA: TGTGCCAGCACCCCGTTGTATATTCGAGGGACTAGCGGGATGAATGAGCAGTACTTC.